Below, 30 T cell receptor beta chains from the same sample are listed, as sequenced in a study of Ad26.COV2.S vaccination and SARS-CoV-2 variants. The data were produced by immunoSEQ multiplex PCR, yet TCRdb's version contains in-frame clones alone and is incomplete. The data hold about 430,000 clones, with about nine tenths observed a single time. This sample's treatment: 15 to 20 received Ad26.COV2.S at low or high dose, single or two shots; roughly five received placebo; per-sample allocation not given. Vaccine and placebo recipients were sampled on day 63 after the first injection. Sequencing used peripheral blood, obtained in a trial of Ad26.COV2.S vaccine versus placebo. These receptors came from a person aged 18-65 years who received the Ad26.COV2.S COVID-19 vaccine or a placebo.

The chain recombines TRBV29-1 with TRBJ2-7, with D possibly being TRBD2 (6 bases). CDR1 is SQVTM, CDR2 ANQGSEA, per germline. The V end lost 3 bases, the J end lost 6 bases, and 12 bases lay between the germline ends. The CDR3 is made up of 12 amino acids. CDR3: CSVDGGSGEQYF. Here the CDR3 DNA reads TGCAGCGTTGATGGGGGGTCTGGCGAGCAGTACTTC.

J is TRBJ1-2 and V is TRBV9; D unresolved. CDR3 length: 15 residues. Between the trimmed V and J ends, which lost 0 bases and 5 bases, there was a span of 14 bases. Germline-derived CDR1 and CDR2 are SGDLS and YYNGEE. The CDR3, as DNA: TGTGCCAGCAGCGTAGATTCCCAGGATAGGTATGGCTACACCTTC. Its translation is CASSVDSQDRYGYTF.

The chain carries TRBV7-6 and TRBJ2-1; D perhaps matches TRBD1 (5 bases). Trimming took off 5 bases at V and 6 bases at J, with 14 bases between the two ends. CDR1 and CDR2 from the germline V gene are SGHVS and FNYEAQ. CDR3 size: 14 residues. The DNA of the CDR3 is TGTGCCAGCAGCACCCAGACAGCTTCCAATGAGCAGTTCTTC. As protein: CASSTQTASNEQFF.

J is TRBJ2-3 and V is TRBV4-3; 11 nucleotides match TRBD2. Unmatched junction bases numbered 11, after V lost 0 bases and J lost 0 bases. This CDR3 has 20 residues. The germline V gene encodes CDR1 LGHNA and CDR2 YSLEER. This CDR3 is CASSQDSGTSGAASTDTQYF. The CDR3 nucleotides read TGCGCCAGCAGCCAAGACTCCGGGACTAGCGGAGCCGCCAGCACAGATACGCAGTATTTT.

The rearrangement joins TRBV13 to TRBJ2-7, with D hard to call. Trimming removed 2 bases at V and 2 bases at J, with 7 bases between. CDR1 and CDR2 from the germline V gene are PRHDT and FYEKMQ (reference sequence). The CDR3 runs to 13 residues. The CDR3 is CASSLRPAYEQYF. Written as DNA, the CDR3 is TGTGCCAGCAGCTTAAGACCGGCCTACGAGCAGTACTTC.

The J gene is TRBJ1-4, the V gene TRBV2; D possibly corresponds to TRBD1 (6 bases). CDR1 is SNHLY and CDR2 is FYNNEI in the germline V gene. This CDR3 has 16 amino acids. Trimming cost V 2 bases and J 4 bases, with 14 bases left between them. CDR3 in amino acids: CASSEPRTADNEKLFF. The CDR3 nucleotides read TGTGCCAGCAGTGAACCTCGGACAGCAGATAATGAAAAACTGTTTTTT.

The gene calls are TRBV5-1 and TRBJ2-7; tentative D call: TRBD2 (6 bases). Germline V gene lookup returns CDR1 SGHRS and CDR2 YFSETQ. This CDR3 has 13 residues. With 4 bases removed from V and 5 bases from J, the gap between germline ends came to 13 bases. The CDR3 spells CASSPPRGNEQYF. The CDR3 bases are TGCGCCAGCAGCCCGCCGCGGGGCAACGAGCAGTACTTC.

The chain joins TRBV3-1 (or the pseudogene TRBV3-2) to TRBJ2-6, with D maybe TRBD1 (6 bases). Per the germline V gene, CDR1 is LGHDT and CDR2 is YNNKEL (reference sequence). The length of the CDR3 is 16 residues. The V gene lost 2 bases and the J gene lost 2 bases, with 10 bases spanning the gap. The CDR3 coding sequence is TGTGCCAGCAGCCAAATGGGGGCGCCTGGGGCCAACGTCCTGACTTTC. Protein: CASSQMGAPGANVLTF.

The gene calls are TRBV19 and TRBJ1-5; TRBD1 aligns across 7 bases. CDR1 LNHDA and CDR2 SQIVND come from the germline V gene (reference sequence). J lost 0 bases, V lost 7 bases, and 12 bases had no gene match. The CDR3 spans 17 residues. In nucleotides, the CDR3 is TGTGCCAGTAACATTAGCACGGACAGGATTAGCAATCAGCCCCAGCATTTT. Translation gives CASNISTDRISNQPQHF.

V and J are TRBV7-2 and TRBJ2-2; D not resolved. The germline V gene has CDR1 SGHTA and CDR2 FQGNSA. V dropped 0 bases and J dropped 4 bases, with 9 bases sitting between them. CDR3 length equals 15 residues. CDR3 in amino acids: CASSLAGSSTGELFF. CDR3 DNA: TGTGCCAGCAGCTTAGCAGGGTCGAGCACCGGGGAGCTGTTTTTT.

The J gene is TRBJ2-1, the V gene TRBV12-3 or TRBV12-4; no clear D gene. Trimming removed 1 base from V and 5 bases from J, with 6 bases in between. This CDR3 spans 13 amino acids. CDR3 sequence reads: CASSLGMNNEQFF. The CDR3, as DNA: TGTGCCAGCAGTTTAGGGATGAACAATGAGCAGTTCTTC.

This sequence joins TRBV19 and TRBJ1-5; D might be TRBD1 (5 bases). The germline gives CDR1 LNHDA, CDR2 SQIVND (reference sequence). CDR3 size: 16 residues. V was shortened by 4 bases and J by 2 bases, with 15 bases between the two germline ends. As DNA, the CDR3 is TGTGCCAGTAGTACTCCAGGGTTTGTTCGCAATCAGCCCCAGCATTTT. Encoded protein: CASSTPGFVRNQPQHF.

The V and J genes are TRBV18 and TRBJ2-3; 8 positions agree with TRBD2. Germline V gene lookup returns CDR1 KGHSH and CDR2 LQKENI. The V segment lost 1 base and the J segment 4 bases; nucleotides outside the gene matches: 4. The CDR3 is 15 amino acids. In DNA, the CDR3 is TGTGCCAGCTCACCACGGCGGGAGGCCTCAGATACGCAGTATTTT. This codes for CASSPRREASDTQYF.

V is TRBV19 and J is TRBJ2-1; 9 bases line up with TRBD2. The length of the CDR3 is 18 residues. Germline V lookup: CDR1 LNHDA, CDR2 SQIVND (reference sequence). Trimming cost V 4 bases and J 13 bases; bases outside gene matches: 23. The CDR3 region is CASSTTDDAVVAGVVQFF. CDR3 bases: TGTGCCAGTAGTACGACAGATGATGCCGTGGTAGCGGGAGTGGTTCAGTTCTTC.

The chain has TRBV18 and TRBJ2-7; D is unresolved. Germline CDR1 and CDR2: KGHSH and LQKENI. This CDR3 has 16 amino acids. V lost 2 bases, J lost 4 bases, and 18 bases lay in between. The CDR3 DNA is TGTGCCAGCTCACCAGAATACCGGGTCACCCAATACGAGCAGTACTTC. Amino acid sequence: CASSPEYRVTQYEQYF.

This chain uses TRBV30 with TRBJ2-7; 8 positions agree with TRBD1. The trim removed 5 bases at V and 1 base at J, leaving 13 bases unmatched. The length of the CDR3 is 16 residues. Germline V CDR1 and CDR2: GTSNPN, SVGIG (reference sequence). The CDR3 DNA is TGTGCCTGGGGGGACATACAGGGGGTAACATCCTACGAGCAGTACTTC. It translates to CAWGDIQGVTSYEQYF.

Written as DNA, the CDR3 is TGTGCCAGCAGCCAAAGCGGGGGGTATATGGATACGCAGTATTTT. Residues: CASSQSGGYMDTQYF. The chain joins TRBV11-2 to TRBJ2-3; 9 nucleotides match TRBD2. V dropped 5 bases and J dropped 6; count of bases not matched to a gene: 9. The CDR3 loop spans 15 amino acids. CDR1 is SGHAT, CDR2 FQNNGV, per germline.

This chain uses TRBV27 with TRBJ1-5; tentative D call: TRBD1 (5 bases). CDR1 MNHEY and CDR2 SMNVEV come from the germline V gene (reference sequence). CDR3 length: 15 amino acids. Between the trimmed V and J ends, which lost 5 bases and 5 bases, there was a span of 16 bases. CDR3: CASSPSSGLDQPQHF. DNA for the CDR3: TGTGCCAGCAGTCCGTCCTCAGGGCTAGATCAGCCCCAGCATTTT.

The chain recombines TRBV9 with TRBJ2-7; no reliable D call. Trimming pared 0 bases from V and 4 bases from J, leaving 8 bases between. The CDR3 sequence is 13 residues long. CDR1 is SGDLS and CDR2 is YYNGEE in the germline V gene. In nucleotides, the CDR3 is TGTGCCAGCAGCGTAGGTCAGGAGTACGAGCAGTACTTC. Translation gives CASSVGQEYEQYF.

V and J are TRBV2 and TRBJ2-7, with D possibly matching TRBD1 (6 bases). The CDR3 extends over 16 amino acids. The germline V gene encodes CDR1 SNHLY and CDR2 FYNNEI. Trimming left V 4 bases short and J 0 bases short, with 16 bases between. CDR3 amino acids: CASSANRAGTSYEQYF. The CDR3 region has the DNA TGTGCCAGCAGTGCCAACAGGGCGGGTACCTCCTACGAGCAGTACTTC.

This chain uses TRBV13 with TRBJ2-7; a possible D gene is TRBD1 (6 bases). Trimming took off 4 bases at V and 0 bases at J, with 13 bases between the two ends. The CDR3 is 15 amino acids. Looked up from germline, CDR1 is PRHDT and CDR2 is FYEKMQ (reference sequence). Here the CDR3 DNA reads TGTGCCAGCAGCTCCAGGGACACCTACTCCTACGAGCAGTACTTC. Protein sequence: CASSSRDTYSYEQYF. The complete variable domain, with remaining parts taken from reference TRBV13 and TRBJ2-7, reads AAGVIQSPRHLIKEKRETATLKCYPIPRHDTVYWYQQGPGQDPQFLISFYEKMQSDKGSIPDRFSAQQFSDYHSELNMSSLELGDSALYFCASSSRDTYSYEQYFGPGTRLTVT.

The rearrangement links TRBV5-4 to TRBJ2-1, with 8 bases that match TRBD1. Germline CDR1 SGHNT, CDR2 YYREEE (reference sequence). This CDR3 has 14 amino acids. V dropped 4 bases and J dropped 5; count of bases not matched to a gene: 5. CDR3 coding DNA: TGTGCCAGCAGCCCCGGGACAGGAAACAATGAGCAGTTCTTC. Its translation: CASSPGTGNNEQFF.

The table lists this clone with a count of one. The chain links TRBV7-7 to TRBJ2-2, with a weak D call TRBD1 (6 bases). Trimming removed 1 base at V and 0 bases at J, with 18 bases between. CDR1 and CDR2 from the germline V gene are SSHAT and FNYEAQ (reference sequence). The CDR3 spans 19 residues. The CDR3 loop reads CASSLVRGPDSANTGELFF. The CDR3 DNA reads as TGTGCCAGCAGCTTAGTCCGGGGCCCGGACAGTGCGAACACCGGGGAGCTGTTTTTT.

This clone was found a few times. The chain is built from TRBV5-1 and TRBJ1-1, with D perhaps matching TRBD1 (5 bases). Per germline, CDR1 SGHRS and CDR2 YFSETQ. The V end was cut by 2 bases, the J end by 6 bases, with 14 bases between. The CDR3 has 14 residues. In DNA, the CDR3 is TGCGCCAGCAGCTTAGGCACCCCGGGGGCTGAAGCTTTCTTT. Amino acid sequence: CASSLGTPGAEAFF.

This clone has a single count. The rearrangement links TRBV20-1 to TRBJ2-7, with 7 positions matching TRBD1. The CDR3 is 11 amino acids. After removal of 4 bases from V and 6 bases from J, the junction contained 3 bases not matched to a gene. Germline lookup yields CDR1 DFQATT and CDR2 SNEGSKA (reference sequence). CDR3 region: CSATGGREQYF. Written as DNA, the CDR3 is TGCAGTGCTACAGGGGGACGCGAGCAGTACTTC.

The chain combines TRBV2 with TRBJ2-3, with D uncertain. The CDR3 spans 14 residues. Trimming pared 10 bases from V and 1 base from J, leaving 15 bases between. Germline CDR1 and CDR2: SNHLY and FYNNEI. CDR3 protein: CATRWLGGTDTQYF. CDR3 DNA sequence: TGTGCCACCAGGTGGCTAGGTGGCACAGATACGCAGTATTTT.

CDR3 bases: TGCGCCAGCAGCCAAGGGGACGGTGATAATTCACCCCTCCACTTT. Translating it yields CASSQGDGDNSPLHF. The gene calls are TRBV4-1 and TRBJ1-6, with TRBD1 as a possible D gene (5 bases). Germline values: CDR1 MGHRA, CDR2 YSYEKL. Trimming shortened V by 1 base and J by 5 bases, and 9 bases separated the two germline ends. The CDR3 is 15 residues long.

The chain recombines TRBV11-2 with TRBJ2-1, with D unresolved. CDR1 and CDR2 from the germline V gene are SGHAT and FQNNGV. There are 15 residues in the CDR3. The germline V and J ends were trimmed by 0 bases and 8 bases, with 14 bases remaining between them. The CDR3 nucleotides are TGTGCCAGCAGCTTAGAGGGTAGTCGACTTGATGAGCAGTTCTTC. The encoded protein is CASSLEGSRLDEQFF.

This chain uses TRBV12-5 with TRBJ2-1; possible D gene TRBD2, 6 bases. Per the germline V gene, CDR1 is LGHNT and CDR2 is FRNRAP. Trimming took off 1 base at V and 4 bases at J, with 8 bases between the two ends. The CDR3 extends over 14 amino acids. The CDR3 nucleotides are TGTGCTAGTGGTTTGGGCGGGATTTACAATGAGCAGTTCTTC. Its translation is CASGLGGIYNEQFF.

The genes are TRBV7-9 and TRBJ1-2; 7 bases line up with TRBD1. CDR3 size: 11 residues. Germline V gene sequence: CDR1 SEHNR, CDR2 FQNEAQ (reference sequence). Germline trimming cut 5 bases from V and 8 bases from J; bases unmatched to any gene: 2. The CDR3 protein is CASSPTGGYTF. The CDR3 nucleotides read TGTGCCAGCAGCCCGACAGGGGGCTACACCTTC.